This TCR beta chain is from a study of blood T cell repertoires in COVID-19. Across the whole study: The samples span acute and convalescent COVID-19 from the United States, Italy and Spain. In each case, the material was cDNA or gDNA derived from T cells, B-cell-depleted T cells, or PBMCs.

The Seattle patients, enrolled during active infection, were followed longitudinally. Sequencing used immunoSEQ multiplex PCR; TCRdb keeps in-frame clones, though not all of them. The repertoire has 150,000 to 200,000 clones, about 83% of them found once; the top ten carry less than 3%. Germline CDR1 LGHNA, CDR2 YNFKEQ. V lost 3 bases, J lost 1 base, and 10 bases stayed unmatched. CDR3 length: 17 amino acids. The chain combines TRBV4-2 with TRBJ1-1; 8 bases map to TRBD1. Material for sequencing was peripheral blood. This sequence originates from a woman aged 80 or over with COVID-19, enrolled during active disease. Here the CDR3 reads CASSHLRQGSRNTEAFF. The CDR3, as DNA: TGTGCCAGCAGCCATCTTCGACAGGGGTCTAGGAACACTGAAGCTTTCTTT.